These T cell receptor beta chains were read from a single sample in a study of cytomegalovirus exposure and HLA in healthy donors. The table came from immunoSEQ multiplex PCR; TCRdb's copy has only in-frame clones and leaves some out. The data contain roughly 140,000 clones, approximately 88% of them singletons. The material sequenced was PBMCs. The receptors were gathered from a woman aged 18-29 years in good health and CMV-seropositive. Both conserved end residues are part of each CDR3.

J,V,CDR3
TRBJ2-1,TRBV25-1,CASSASGKVYNEQFF
TRBJ2-3,TRBV5-1,CASSLPSTDTQYF
TRBJ2-7,TRBV11-2,CASSLERAAGEQYF
TRBJ2-1,TRBV28,CASTTPPYNEQFF
TRBJ2-7,TRBV28,CASSLISEQYF
TRBJ2-1,TRBV12-5,CASGLWIAAPNEQFF
TRBJ2-7,TRBV5-1,CASSLGLAGSYEQYF
TRBJ2-5,TRBV5-8,CASSLGRIQETQYF
TRBJ1-4,TRBV30,CAWARQGMAANEKLFF
TRBJ2-5,TRBV5-1,CASSDGHFQETQYF
TRBJ1-1,TRBV15,CATSRDPARGRTEAFF
TRBJ2-1,TRBV2,CASHDGLAGQNEQFF
TRBJ2-7,TRBV7-2,CASSSHRGSSYEQYF
TRBJ1-4,TRBV7-9,CASSSLGGQGPQEGEKLFF
TRBJ1-1,TRBV7-8,CASSPRVRLNTEAFF
TRBJ2-3,TRBV11-1,CASSSRTSGKVDTQYF
TRBJ2-7,TRBV5-4,CASSLIGDRARTYEQYF
TRBJ1-3,TRBV2,CASRDGHSGNTIYF
TRBJ2-7,TRBV4-1,CASSHAGRGRDEQYF
TRBJ2-7,TRBV28,CASSHMGRQFSLFYEQYF
TRBJ2-7,TRBV7-9,CASSSTRSNEQYF
TRBJ1-1,TRBV5-1,CASSLGGQGRTFF
TRBJ2-7,TRBV14,CASSHSLPAGVSYEQYF
TRBJ1-2,TRBV6-1,CASKFRSAGYTF
TRBJ2-5,TRBV2,CASNQGTSGRSQETQYF
TRBJ2-7,TRBV5-4,CASRPLADPLGEQYF
TRBJ2-5,TRBV11-3,CASSSGETQYF
TRBJ2-1,TRBV10-1,CASSESLAGYNEQFF
TRBJ1-4,TRBV5-1,CASSHTGFNEKLFF
TRBJ1-2,TRBV19,CASSKQGNYGYTF
TRBJ1-5,TRBV2,CASSGDRGSGNQPQHF
TRBJ1-2,TRBV30,CAWVQDRVGYTF
TRBJ1-2,TRBV9,CASSVGQGDYGYTF
TRBJ2-7,TRBV9,CASSVGGTSGRPRSCQYF
TRBJ2-2,TRBV5-1,CASSLEPGANTGELFF
TRBJ2-3,TRBV7-2,CASSLLGTSRADTQYF
TRBJ2-2,TRBV11-2,CASSPLGVNTGELFF
TRBJ1-1,TRBV7-2,CASSLVGNTEAFF
TRBJ2-2,TRBV25-1,CASSEGLAYVGELFF
TRBJ1-1,TRBV6-1,CASSDPRREDTEAFF
TRBJ1-2,TRBV18,CASSPSGDYGYTF
TRBJ2-5,TRBV11-3,CASSLVAAEQETQYF
TRBJ1-4,TRBV5-1,CASTLQGDLGEKLFF
TRBJ2-7,TRBV28,CASSSWQGTYEQYF
TRBJ2-7,TRBV5-1,CASSLGTGDSYEQYF
TRBJ2-5,TRBV5-4,CASSLEQRLETQYF
TRBJ2-3,TRBV28,CASHTPRSGPDTQYF
TRBJ1-1,TRBV7-9,CASIPRWGRNTEAFF
TRBJ2-7,TRBV7-2,CASSLDGSVPSYEQYF
TRBJ2-4,TRBV5-1,CASSLDVGSANIQYF
TRBJ2-1,TRBV12-5,CASGGGTSTNLIVNEQFF
TRBJ1-2,TRBV9,CASSVDLTGRNYGYTF
TRBJ1-1,TRBV7-3,CASSPGQGGITNTEAFF
TRBJ2-7,TRBV19,CASSLYADSSYEQYF